A single sample gave rise to the 20 T cell receptor beta chains below, sequenced in a study of T cells in narcolepsy. TCRdb's table, derived via immunoSEQ multiplex PCR, lists solely in-frame clones and lacks some. This sample has about 41,000 clones, with more than 70% found just once. Sequences were obtained from CD45RA- memory CD4+ T cells from PBMCs. The source is a human donor with narcolepsy.

This rearrangement joins TRBV11-3 to TRBJ1-4; D is perhaps TRBD1 (5 bases). Germline V CDR1 and CDR2: SGHNT, YENEEA. V was shortened by 2 bases and J by 5 bases, with 6 bases between the two germline ends. This CDR3 is 13 amino acids long. Here the CDR3 reads CASSLRGNEKLFF. CDR3 nucleotides: TGTGCCAGCAGCTTACGGGGGAATGAAAAACTGTTTTTT.

The J gene is TRBJ2-5, the V gene TRBV11-3; weak D call: TRBD2 (6 bases). CDR3 length: 13 residues. From germline, CDR1 is SGHNT and CDR2 YENEEA. Trimming stripped 3 bases from V and 4 bases from J, with 9 bases between. CDR3 sequence: CASSFAGPETQYF. CDR3 sequence (DNA): TGTGCCAGCAGCTTCGCGGGGCCAGAGACCCAGTACTTC.

This rearrangement joins TRBV30 to TRBJ2-3; no definite D call. This CDR3 region has 12 residues. V lost 4 bases and J lost 6, with 11 bases in between. Germline V lookup: CDR1 GTSNPN, CDR2 SVGIG (reference sequence). The CDR3 spells CAWKLISDTQYF. The CDR3 nucleotides read TGTGCCTGGAAATTAATTAGCGATACGCAGTATTTT.

The V call is TRBV7-2, the J call TRBJ2-7; tentatively, D is TRBD1 or TRBD2 (5 bases each). This CDR3 is built from 16 residues. CDR1 is SGHTA, CDR2 FQGNSA, per germline. V dropped 5 bases and J dropped 5 bases, with 22 bases sitting between them. The CDR3 nucleotides are TGTGCCAGCAGCCTGACCCTTGGGGGAAAACCACACGAGCAGTACTTC. Residues: CASSLTLGGKPHEQYF.

The rearrangement joins TRBV10-2 to TRBJ2-2; D possibly corresponds to TRBD1 (6 bases). Deletions cut 6 bases from V and 0 bases from J, with 20 bases between. CDR1 WSHSY and CDR2 SAAADI come from the germline V gene. The CDR3 extends over 18 amino acids. The CDR3 region has the DNA TGCGCCAGCAGAGGAAGGGTTTGGGGACAAACGAACACCGGGGAGCTGTTTTTT. It codes for CASRGRVWGQTNTGELFF.

The count of this clone is one. V usage is TRBV7-3 and J usage is TRBJ2-4; 13 nucleotides agree with TRBD2. Looked up from germline, CDR1 is SGHTA and CDR2 is FQGTGA. This CDR3 contains 16 residues. With V trimmed by 4 bases and J by 9 bases, 9 bases remained unmatched. The CDR3 spells CASSSRTSGGQGIQYF. CDR3 DNA sequence: TGTGCCAGCAGCTCTAGGACTAGCGGGGGACAAGGCATTCAGTACTTC.

The V call is TRBV4-3, the J call TRBJ1-6, with 12 positions matching TRBD1. CDR1 is LGHNA and CDR2 is YSLEER in the germline V gene. The V and J ends lost 1 base and 8 bases, in that order; junction bases with no gene match: 15. The CDR3 runs 20 residues. CDR3 residues: CASSQAPTGTGGGGYSPLHF. Here the CDR3 DNA reads TGCGCCAGCAGCCAAGCCCCAACCGGGACAGGGGGCGGGGGTTATTCACCCCTCCACTTT.

This clone has just one count. The chain employs TRBV19 and TRBJ2-2, with 8 bases fitting TRBD1. CDR1 and CDR2 from the germline V gene are LNHDA and SQIVND (reference sequence). The CDR3 length is 15 residues. V shed 7 bases and J 0 bases; nucleotides not matched to a gene: 4. This CDR3 reads CASMRGQANTGELFF. CDR3 sequence (DNA): TGTGCCAGTATGAGGGGACAGGCGAACACCGGGGAGCTGTTTTTT.

The V gene is TRBV19, the J gene TRBJ1-2, with unresolved D. Per germline, CDR1 LNHDA and CDR2 SQIVND (reference sequence). V dropped 5 bases and J dropped 4 bases, with 8 bases sitting between them. This CDR3 has 12 residues. CDR3 in DNA: TGTGCCAGTAGTCAGGCAGGCTATGGCTACACCTTC. This encodes CASSQAGYGYTF.

On this clone: Mismatch with germline at one junction end may stem from a read error. This rearrangement joins TRBV7-2 to TRBJ2-4; weak D call: TRBD1 (6 bases). Germline V gene sequence: CDR1 SGHTA, CDR2 FQGNSA. This CDR3 region has 15 residues. CDR3 nucleotides: TGTGCCGGCAGCTCCCCGGGACACGGTAATAACATTCAGTACTTC. Translation gives CAGSSPGHGNNIQYF.

This chain links TRBV11-2 with TRBJ1-5; D remains ambiguous. V was trimmed by 1 base and J by 1 base, leaving 5 bases between them. The CDR3 is 14 amino acids. Germline-derived CDR1 and CDR2 are SGHAT and FQNNGV. Written as DNA, the CDR3 is TGTGCCAGCAGCTTAGTTGGGAGCAATCAGCCCCAGCATTTT. Residues: CASSLVGSNQPQHF.

V and J are TRBV11-1 and TRBJ1-1; D is uncertain. Germline V gene sequence: CDR1 SGHAT, CDR2 FQDESV (reference sequence). The CDR3 is 14 amino acids. The V end lost 1 base, the J end lost 0 bases, and 6 bases lay between the germline ends. Here the CDR3 reads CASSLGQLNTEAFF. The CDR3 nucleotides are TGTGCCAGCAGCTTAGGGCAACTGAACACTGAAGCTTTCTTT.

The chain links TRBV5-6 to TRBJ2-2; D is unclear. CDR3 size: 13 residues. The germline V gene has CDR1 SGHDT and CDR2 YYEEEE. V dropped 3 bases and J dropped 5 bases, with 8 bases sitting between them. The CDR3 nucleotides read TGTGCCAGCAGCTATTCACGGACCGGGGAGCTGTTTTTT. It codes for CASSYSRTGELFF.

The chain joins TRBV4-2 to TRBJ2-3; TRBD1 might be the D (5 bases). The germline gives CDR1 LGHNA, CDR2 YNFKEQ. Deletions cut 0 bases from V and 6 bases from J, with 16 bases between. The length of the CDR3 is 16 residues. CDR3 amino acids: CASSQESQGRRDTQYF. Written as DNA, the CDR3 is TGTGCCAGCAGCCAAGAGTCGCAGGGTAGGCGGGATACGCAGTATTTT.

The rearrangement joins TRBV19 to TRBJ1-2, with D uncertain. From germline, CDR1 is LNHDA and CDR2 SQIVND (reference sequence). The V end lost 2 bases, the J end lost 4 bases, and 5 bases lay between the germline ends. The length of the CDR3 is 12 residues. CDR3 sequence (DNA): TGTGCCAGTAGTATAAAGTTCTATGGCTACACCTTC. It yields the protein CASSIKFYGYTF.

The chain joins TRBV6-5 to TRBJ2-5; 10 nucleotides align to TRBD2. The junction had 6 bases not matched to a gene; V was cut back by 2 bases and J by 3 bases. The CDR3 is made up of 16 amino acids. Per germline, CDR1 MNHEY and CDR2 SVGAGI. In DNA form, the CDR3 reads TGTGCCAGCAGTTACCAAAGCGGGAGGGCCGAAGAGACCCAGTACTTC. As protein: CASSYQSGRAEETQYF.

The rearrangement uses TRBV2 and TRBJ1-1, with 7 bases matching TRBD1. CDR1 is SNHLY, CDR2 FYNNEI, per germline. V shed 6 bases, J shed 5 bases, and the junction held 12 bases outside the gene matches. CDR3 length equals 15 residues. The chain's CDR3 is CASSPVQGLGTEAFF. The CDR3 DNA is TGTGCCAGCAGCCCGGTACAGGGGCTGGGGACTGAAGCTTTCTTT.

This clone was detected only once. The rearrangement links TRBV29-1 to TRBJ1-2; D remains ambiguous. The CDR3 is 15 residues long. The germline gives CDR1 SQVTM, CDR2 ANQGSEA. V dropped 4 bases and J dropped 3 bases, with 18 bases sitting between them. DNA for the CDR3: TGCAGCGTTGGACTATCCGGACTCGGGGACTATGGCTACACCTTC. Translating gives CSVGLSGLGDYGYTF.

The rearrangement joins TRBV7-9 to TRBJ1-2; a weak D match, TRBD1 (5 bases). The germline V gene encodes CDR1 SEHNR and CDR2 FQNEAQ (reference sequence). V gave up 0 bases and J gave up 4 bases, with 6 bases separating them. The CDR3 length is 13 residues. CDR3: CASSLAQAYGYTF. The DNA for the CDR3 is TGTGCCAGCAGCTTAGCACAGGCCTATGGCTACACCTTC.

The chain joins TRBV5-1 to TRBJ1-1, with D tentatively TRBD1 (6 bases). Trimming removed 2 bases at V and 7 bases at J, with 12 bases between. This CDR3 contains 13 residues. Germline CDR1 SGHRS, CDR2 YFSETQ. The DNA for the CDR3 is TGCGCCAGCAGCTTAGGGGGGCTGAGTGAAGCTTTCTTT. Protein: CASSLGGLSEAFF.